The 27 T cell receptor beta chains given below trace back to one sample, sequenced in a study of cytomegalovirus exposure and HLA in healthy donors. A multiplex PCR was run with 60 Vbeta primers and 13 Jbeta primers. TCRdb's table, derived via immunoSEQ multiplex PCR, lists solely in-frame clones and lacks some. In the table there are tens of thousands of clones, about 81% of which are singletons. The specimen sequenced was PBMCs. The origin of the receptors is a human donor in good health.

The V gene is TRBV28, the J gene TRBJ1-2, with 7 bases that match TRBD1. Germline V CDR1 and CDR2: MDHEN, SYDVKM. V was pared by 7 bases and J by 3 bases, with 11 bases of the junction left unmatched. This CDR3 spans 15 amino acids. The CDR3 nucleotides are TGTGCCAGCATCCAGACAGGGCGAGATTACTATGGCTACACCTTC. It codes for CASIQTGRDYYGYTF.

The J gene is TRBJ2-7, the V gene TRBV19; tentative D call: TRBD1 (5 bases). Germline assignment: CDR1 LNHDA and CDR2 SQIVND (reference sequence). The CDR3 length is 14 residues. Trimming left V 5 bases short and J 3 bases short, with 14 bases between. The CDR3 region is CASSPRVGDYEQYF. The CDR3 nucleotides read TGTGCCAGTAGTCCAAGGGTAGGGGACTACGAGCAGTACTTC.

The rearrangement links TRBV9 to TRBJ1-6; D unresolved. The CDR3 has 15 residues. The V gene's germline CDR1 is SGDLS and CDR2 YYNGEE. Trimming left V 2 bases short and J 7 bases short, with 13 bases between. The chain's CDR3 is CASSVRAGRNSPLHF. The DNA of the CDR3 is TGTGCCAGCAGCGTTCGGGCGGGCCGAAATTCACCCCTCCACTTT.

The chain is built from TRBV15 and TRBJ2-1; D remains unclear. From germline, CDR1 is LNHNV and CDR2 YYDKDF (reference sequence). V dropped 0 bases and J dropped 0 bases, with 15 bases sitting between them. The CDR3 runs 18 residues. The CDR3 DNA reads as TGTGCCACCAGCAGAGATGGTAGACTCCCCAGCTCCTACAATGAGCAGTTCTTC. Encoded protein: CATSRDGRLPSSYNEQFF.

In this sample, this clone turned up a few times. V gene TRBV11-2 combines with J gene TRBJ1-4; 7 nucleotides align to TRBD1. The CDR3 is 15 residues long. The V gene end was trimmed by 5 bases and the J gene end by 5 bases; junction bases not matched to a gene: 8. Germline V gene lookup returns CDR1 SGHAT and CDR2 FQNNGV. For the CDR3, the DNA is TGTGCCAGCAGCCTGAATCCGACAGGGAATGAAAAACTGTTTTTT. It yields the protein CASSLNPTGNEKLFF.

The rearrangement uses TRBV19 and TRBJ1-2; D might be TRBD1 (5 bases). Trimming took off 3 bases at V and 2 bases at J, with 25 bases between the two ends. This CDR3 has 19 amino acids. Germline CDR1 is LNHDA and CDR2 is SQIVND (reference sequence). CDR3 amino acids: CASSIESRVGQKDNYGYTF. CDR3 DNA sequence: TGTGCCAGTAGTATCGAATCTCGAGTGGGGCAAAAGGACAACTATGGCTACACCTTC. The full variable domain, its missing parts supplied by reference TRBV19 and TRBJ1-2, is DGGITQSPKYLFRKEGQNVTLSCEQNLNHDAMYWYRQDPGQGLRLIYYSQIVNDFQKGDIAEGYSVSREKKESFPLTVTSAQKNPTAFYLCASSIESRVGQKDNYGYTFGSGTRLTVV.

The chain has TRBV7-8 and TRBJ2-1, with D possibly being TRBD2 (6 bases). The germline V gene encodes CDR1 SGHVS and CDR2 FQNEAQ. V was clipped by 3 bases and J by 0 bases, with 15 bases between them. The CDR3 length is 17 residues. In DNA form, the CDR3 reads TGTGCCAGCAGCTTTGGAGCGGGCCCTAGCTCCTACAATGAGCAGTTCTTC. Amino acid sequence: CASSFGAGPSSYNEQFF.

This clone appeared a single time. The chain uses TRBV11-2 and TRBJ2-1; D may be TRBD1 (7 bases). The CDR3 contains 15 residues. Per the germline V gene, CDR1 is SGHAT and CDR2 is FQNNGV. V dropped 3 bases and J dropped 4 bases, with 13 bases sitting between them. The CDR3 DNA sequence: TGTGCCAGCAGCTTGGGCGGGACAGAGTACAATGAGCAGTTCTTC. Translated, it gives CASSLGGTEYNEQFF. Using reference TRBV11-2 and TRBJ2-1 for the parts outside the CDR3, the full variable domain is EAGVAQSPRYKIIEKRQSVAFWCNPISGHATLYWYQQILGQGPKLLIQFQNNGVVDDSQLPKDRFSAERLKGVDSTLKIQPAKLEDSAVYLCASSLGGTEYNEQFFGPGTRLTVL.

This sequence joins TRBV5-4 and TRBJ1-2; 8 positions match TRBD1. Germline trimming cut 4 bases from V and 7 bases from J; bases unmatched to any gene: 6. The CDR3 has 13 amino acids. Germline loops: CDR1 SGHNT, CDR2 YYREEE (reference sequence). The CDR3 coding sequence is TGTGCCAGCAGCAAAACAGGGGGACCTGGCTACACCTTC. Translating gives CASSKTGGPGYTF.

The rearrangement links TRBV5-1 to TRBJ1-3; D is ambiguous. V lost 1 base and J 1 base, leaving 6 bases between the germline ends. Germline V gene sequence: CDR1 SGHRS, CDR2 YFSETQ. This CDR3 comprises 14 residues. CDR3 DNA: TGCGCCAGCAGCTTGATGGAGTCTGGAAACACCATATATTTT. It translates to CASSLMESGNTIYF.

A word on this clone: This same CDR3 is encoded by further DNA sequences in the sample. The chain combines TRBV9 with TRBJ2-1, with 9 bases fitting TRBD2. The CDR3 extends over 18 amino acids. Germline V gene lookup returns CDR1 SGDLS and CDR2 YYNGEE. Germline trimming cut 0 bases from V and 6 bases from J; bases unmatched to any gene: 13. CDR3 region: CASSVAGSGGVGFNEQFF. In DNA, the CDR3 is TGTGCCAGCAGCGTAGCTGGTAGCGGGGGCGTGGGTTTCAATGAGCAGTTCTTC.

The chain is built from TRBV6-1 and TRBJ1-1, with D perhaps matching TRBD1 (5 bases). Between the trimmed V and J ends, which lost 9 bases and 4 bases, there was a span of 18 bases. The CDR3 is 14 amino acids. The V gene's germline CDR1 is MNHNS and CDR2 SASEGT. CDR3 nucleotide sequence: TGTGCCAGGACCCTGGGGGGGGTTGGCACTGAAGCTTTCTTT. It yields the protein CARTLGGVGTEAFF.

The V and J genes are TRBV4-3 and TRBJ2-1; a weak D match, TRBD1 (8 bases). This CDR3 has 16 residues. Per the germline V gene, CDR1 is LGHNA and CDR2 is YSLEER. With 3 bases removed from V and 4 bases from J, the gap between germline ends came to 16 bases. The CDR3 region is CASSHSTGGVYNEQFF. DNA of the CDR3: TGCGCCAGCAGCCATTCTACAGGGGGGGTATACAATGAGCAGTTCTTC.

This chain joins TRBV6-1 and TRBJ1-5; weak D call: TRBD1 (6 bases). Germline CDR1 reads MNHNS; CDR2 reads SASEGT. There are 14 residues in the CDR3. Trimming took off 7 bases at V and 7 bases at J, with 17 bases between the two ends. The CDR3 bases are TGTGCCAGCATTACAGGGATCGGCGGCCAGCCCCAGCATTTT. Its protein is CASITGIGGQPQHF.

This chain uses TRBV5-1 with TRBJ1-6; 10 positions agree with TRBD1. The trim removed 6 bases at V and 10 bases at J, leaving 4 bases unmatched. Germline CDR1 is SGHRS and CDR2 is YFSETQ. The CDR3 consists of 13 residues. CDR3 protein: CASKDRGQSPLHF. The CDR3 region has the DNA TGCGCCAGCAAAGACAGGGGGCAGTCACCCCTCCACTTT.

The genes are TRBV6-1 and TRBJ2-7; D is perhaps TRBD1 (5 bases). This CDR3 spans 13 amino acids. In germline, CDR1 is MNHNS, CDR2 SASEGT. Trimming pared 6 bases from V and 9 bases from J, leaving 18 bases between. The CDR3 region has the DNA TGTGCCAGCAGAATAGACAGCGCATTAGGGCAGTACTTC. Encoded protein: CASRIDSALGQYF.

V usage is TRBV29-1 and J usage is TRBJ1-3, with D hard to call. Germline CDR1 is SQVTM and CDR2 is ANQGSEA. The CDR3 length is 11 residues. Between the trimmed V and J ends, which lost 7 bases and 0 bases, there was a span of 4 bases. The DNA for the CDR3 is TGCAGCGGAGCCTCTGGAAACACCATATATTTT. Residues: CSGASGNTIYF.

This clone was picked up a small number of times. This chain links TRBV10-3 with TRBJ1-5; the match to TRBD1 covers 7 bases. After removal of 5 bases from V and 3 bases from J, the junction contained 4 bases not matched to a gene. Looked up from germline, CDR1 is ENHRY and CDR2 is SYGVKD. The CDR3 spans 14 residues. The CDR3 reads CAISPTGINQPQHF. DNA for the CDR3: TGTGCCATCAGTCCGACAGGGATCAATCAGCCCCAGCATTTT.

The chain employs TRBV27 and TRBJ2-2; D is uncertain. Germline V gene lookup returns CDR1 MNHEY and CDR2 SMNVEV (reference sequence). This CDR3 is 12 amino acids long. The V and J ends lost 5 bases and 3 bases respectively, with 4 bases between them. Here the CDR3 DNA reads TGTGCCAGCAGTCCTTACACCGGGGAGCTGTTTTTT. Protein: CASSPYTGELFF.

J is TRBJ2-1 and V is TRBV5-4; 9 bases are shared with TRBD1. J lost 8 bases, V lost 8 bases, and 8 bases had no gene match. Germline V gives CDR1 SGHNT, CDR2 YYREEE (reference sequence). The length of the CDR3 is 13 residues. The CDR3 sequence is CASTGGRRDEQFF. In DNA form, the CDR3 reads TGTGCCAGTACAGGGGGCCGTAGGGATGAGCAGTTCTTC.

The chain carries TRBV6-1 and TRBJ2-3, with TRBD2 identical over 9 bases. J lost 6 bases, V lost 8 bases, and 12 bases had no gene match. The germline gives CDR1 MNHNS, CDR2 SASEGT. The CDR3 runs to 15 residues. CDR3 DNA sequence: TGTGCCAGCCGGACTACAGCGGGGGGCCAGGATACGCAGTATTTT. Encoded protein: CASRTTAGGQDTQYF.

This clone appeared once. The gene calls are TRBV4-1 and TRBJ2-1, with D unclear. The V end was cut by 1 base, the J end by 8 bases, with 6 bases between. Germline values: CDR1 MGHRA, CDR2 YSYEKL. The CDR3 extends over 12 amino acids. The CDR3 loop is CASSQAVDEQFF. As DNA, the CDR3 is TGCGCCAGCAGCCAAGCGGTCGATGAGCAGTTCTTC.

The chain is built from TRBV5-1 and TRBJ2-7; a weak D match, TRBD1 (5 bases). Looked up from germline, CDR1 is SGHRS and CDR2 is YFSETQ. V lost 3 bases and J 0 bases, leaving 13 bases between the germline ends. The CDR3 sequence is 15 residues long. This chain's CDR3 is CASSWIDSNSYEQYF. The CDR3 DNA reads as TGCGCCAGCAGCTGGATAGACAGCAACTCCTACGAGCAGTACTTC. Drawing the rest from reference TRBV5-1 and TRBJ2-7, the complete variable domain is KAGVTQTPRYLIKTRGQQVTLSCSPISGHRSVSWYQQTPGQGLQFLFEYFSETQRNKGNFPGRFSGRQFSNSRSEMNVSTLELGDSALYLCASSWIDSNSYEQYFGPGTRLTVT.

This rearrangement joins TRBV4-1 to TRBJ2-7; 9 positions agree with TRBD1. The germline V gene encodes CDR1 MGHRA and CDR2 YSYEKL. This CDR3 contains 15 residues. J was trimmed by 7 bases and V by 1 base; bases with no gene match: 8. The CDR3 nucleotides read TGCGCCAGCAGCCAAGGGGACAGGGAATTTGGGGAGCAGTACTTC. Translation: CASSQGDREFGEQYF.

The chain combines TRBV7-9 with TRBJ1-1, with 7 bases lining up with TRBD1. The germline CDR1 and CDR2 sequences are SEHNR and FQNEAQ (reference sequence). The ends lost 5 bases at V and 11 bases at J; junction bases unmatched: 17. There are 15 residues in the CDR3. The CDR3 coding sequence is TGTGCCAGCAGCGGGATTGACAGGGCGGTGAGGTCGGCTTTCTTT. As protein: CASSGIDRAVRSAFF. The entire variable domain, with the rest obtained from reference TRBV7-9 and TRBJ1-1, is as follows: DTGVSQNPRHKITKRGQNVTFRCDPISEHNRLYWYRQTLGQGPEFLTYFQNEAQLEKSRLLSDRFSAERPKGSFSTLEIQRTEQGDSAMYLCASSGIDRAVRSAFFGQGTRLTVV.

The chain joins TRBV7-8 to TRBJ2-1, with TRBD2 identical over 8 bases. This CDR3 comprises 15 residues. The ends lost 1 base at V and 9 bases at J; junction bases unmatched: 8. Germline lookup yields CDR1 SGHVS and CDR2 FQNEAQ. CDR3 region: CASSLVIAGRGEQFF. CDR3 nucleotide sequence: TGTGCCAGCAGCTTAGTTATAGCGGGGAGGGGTGAGCAGTTCTTC.

The chain joins TRBV27 to TRBJ1-5; TRBD1 might be the D (6 bases). CDR1 and CDR2 from the germline V gene are MNHEY and SMNVEV (reference sequence). There are 15 residues in the CDR3. Trimming took 3 bases from V and 3 from J, leaving 12 bases between them. The CDR3 region is CASSFLSGDNQPQHF. The CDR3 nucleotides read TGTGCCAGCAGTTTTTTGTCAGGGGACAATCAGCCCCAGCATTTT.